The rows below give T cell receptor beta chains drawn from one sample of a study of blood T cell repertoires in COVID-19. Method: immunoSEQ multiplex PCR; TCRdb's copy keeps in-frame clones and lacks some. The repertoire holds a few hundred thousand clones, 70% to 90% seen once, with more than 1% in the top ten. What was sequenced was peripheral blood. These receptors came from a man aged 40-55 years with acute or convalescent COVID-19. Each CDR3 is given with its conserved first and last residue. The D gene is left open where the match is weak. Only some rows state a clone size, as once, few, many or a class for expanded clones.

D: .
J: TRBJ1-1
size: .
V: TRBV3-1/TRBV3-2
CDR3: CASGIEDSPAFF
DNA: TGTGCCAGCGGAATTGAGGACAGCCCGGCATTCTTT

D: .
J: TRBJ2-7
size: .
V: TRBV11-2
CDR3: CASSLTREWNEQYF
DNA: TGTGCCAGCAGCTTAACGAGGGAATGGAACGAGCAGTACTTC

D: TRBD1
J: TRBJ1-5
size: once
V: TRBV6-4
CDR3: CASSALTGFDQPQHF
DNA: TGTGCCAGCAGTGCCTTGACAGGGTTTGATCAGCCCCAGCATTTT

D: TRBD1
J: TRBJ2-7
size: .
V: TRBV4-1
CDR3: CASSQDGGQGYYEQYF
DNA: TGCGCCAGCAGCCAAGATGGGGGACAGGGGTACTACGAGCAGTACTTC

D: .
J: TRBJ2-7
size: .
V: TRBV5-6
CDR3: CASSFGEDRLYEQYF
DNA: TGTGCCAGCAGCTTCGGGGAAGACAGGCTCTACGAGCAGTACTTC

D: .
J: TRBJ1-4
size: .
V: TRBV5-1
CDR3: CASSPENAEKLFF
DNA: TGCGCCAGCAGCCCCGAGAACGCTGAAAAACTGTTTTTT

D: .
J: TRBJ2-3
size: .
V: TRBV7-3
CDR3: CASSLMGGGTDTQYF
DNA: TGTGCCAGCAGCTTAATGGGAGGTGGCACAGATACGCAGTATTTT

D: .
J: TRBJ1-6
size: .
V: TRBV19
CDR3: CASSILGSDINSPLHF
DNA: TGTGCCAGTAGTATTTTGGGATCGGACATTAATTCACCCCTCCACTTT

D: .
J: TRBJ2-1
size: .
V: TRBV7-3
CDR3: CASSFERYNEQFF
DNA: TGTGCCAGCAGCTTTGAGCGGTACAATGAGCAGTTCTTC

D: .
J: TRBJ1-6
size: .
V: TRBV13
CDR3: CASSLAGAGSPLHF
DNA: TGTGCCAGCAGCTTAGCAGGGGCCGGTTCACCCCTCCACTTT

D: .
J: TRBJ2-1
size: .
V: TRBV28
CDR3: CASSTGNEQFF
DNA: TGTGCCAGCAGCACAGGGAATGAGCAGTTCTTC

D: .
J: TRBJ1-6
size: once
V: TRBV9
CDR3: CASSVESTGNSPLHF
DNA: TGTGCCAGCAGCGTAGAATCAACAGGGAATTCACCCCTCCACTTT

D: .
J: TRBJ2-2
size: once
V: TRBV27
CDR3: CASAVPSTGELFF
DNA: TGTGCCAGCGCCGTTCCGAGCACCGGGGAGCTGTTTTTT

D: .
J: TRBJ1-6
size: .
V: TRBV27
CDR3: CASTLGGVRSPLHF
DNA: TGTGCCAGCACCTTAGGGGGGGTGCGGTCACCCCTCCACTTT

D: TRBD1
J: TRBJ2-5
size: .
V: TRBV7-2
CDR3: CASSLYRDRPWETQYF
DNA: TGTGCCAGCAGCCTTTACCGGGACAGGCCTTGGGAGACCCAGTACTTC

D: TRBD1
J: TRBJ2-5
size: .
V: TRBV29-1
CDR3: CSVVVTGRETQYF
DNA: TGCAGCGTTGTAGTGACAGGGAGAGAGACCCAGTACTTC

D: TRBD1
J: TRBJ2-7
size: .
V: TRBV4-1
CDR3: CASSQRQGANYEQYF
DNA: TGCGCCAGCAGCCAACGACAGGGGGCTAACTACGAGCAGTACTTC

D: TRBD1
J: TRBJ2-7
size: .
V: TRBV5-1
CDR3: CASSSYRTGQGAYEQYF
DNA: TGCGCCAGCAGCTCTTATCGCACCGGACAGGGGGCCTACGAGCAGTACTTC

D: .
J: TRBJ1-1
size: .
V: TRBV9
CDR3: CASSVTGANTEAFF
DNA: TGTGCCAGCAGCGTAACAGGAGCGAACACTGAAGCTTTCTTT

D: .
J: TRBJ1-2
size: .
V: TRBV4-2
CDR3: CASSQMLATANTFYGYTF
DNA: TGTGCCAGCAGCCAAATGTTGGCGACAGCAAATACCTTTTATGGCTACACCTTC

D: .
J: TRBJ2-2
size: .
V: TRBV7-3
CDR3: CASSWAGGLNTGELFF
DNA: TGTGCCAGCAGCTGGGCGGGTGGTCTGAACACCGGGGAGCTGTTTTTT

D: TRBD1
J: TRBJ1-4
size: .
V: TRBV5-1
CDR3: CASQQGHNEKLFF
DNA: TGCGCCAGCCAACAGGGGCATAATGAAAAACTGTTTTTT

D: .
J: TRBJ1-4
size: .
V: TRBV28
CDR3: CASSPGVGSEKLFF
DNA: TGTGCCAGCAGTCCTGGGGTGGGGAGTGAAAAACTGTTTTTT

D: TRBD1
J: TRBJ1-5
size: few
V: TRBV28
CDR3: CASTLRDRNQPQHF
DNA: TGTGCCAGCACCCTAAGGGACAGGAATCAGCCCCAGCATTTT

D: .
J: TRBJ2-7
size: few
V: TRBV3-1/TRBV3-2
CDR3: CASSQGPSASNPYEQYF
DNA: TGTGCCAGCAGCCAAGGCCCCTCGGCTAGCAATCCCTACGAGCAGTACTTC

D: .
J: TRBJ1-2
size: .
V: TRBV19
CDR3: CASSISGGANDYTF
DNA: TGTGCCAGTAGTATCAGCGGGGGGGCGAACGACTACACCTTC

D: .
J: TRBJ1-6
size: .
V: TRBV5-6
CDR3: CASSLESYTGQGDSPLHF
DNA: TGTGCCAGCAGCTTGGAGAGCTATACGGGACAAGGGGATTCACCCCTCCACTTT

D: .
J: TRBJ1-4
size: .
V: TRBV11-2
CDR3: CASSLVSLSEKLFF
DNA: TGTGCCAGCAGCTTAGTTTCACTGAGTGAAAAACTGTTTTTT

D: .
J: TRBJ2-1
size: .
V: TRBV29-1
CDR3: CSVADGYNEQFF
DNA: TGCAGCGTAGCGGACGGCTACAATGAGCAGTTCTTC

D: TRBD2
J: TRBJ2-7
size: .
V: TRBV5-6
CDR3: CASSLASSGVLREQYF
DNA: TGTGCCAGCAGCTTGGCGTCTAGCGGGGTTCTTAGGGAGCAGTACTTC

D: .
J: TRBJ1-1
size: .
V: TRBV27
CDR3: CASSPRFNREPEAFF
DNA: TGTGCCAGCTCCCCCCGATTTAACAGGGAACCTGAAGCTTTCTTT

D: TRBD2
J: TRBJ2-3
size: .
V: TRBV28
CDR3: CASSLSAGVTDTQYF
DNA: TGTGCCAGCAGTTTATCGGCGGGAGTTACAGATACGCAGTATTTT

D: TRBD1
J: TRBJ2-7
size: .
V: TRBV7-3
CDR3: CASSLDHRGDEQYF
DNA: TGTGCCAGCAGCTTAGATCACAGGGGGGACGAGCAGTACTTC

D: .
J: TRBJ1-1
size: .
V: TRBV7-6
CDR3: CASSFQGGNTEAFF
DNA: TGTGCCAGCAGCTTCCAGGGAGGGAACACTGAAGCTTTCTTT

D: .
J: TRBJ1-2
size: .
V: TRBV28
CDR3: CASSLMPGTSNYGYTF
DNA: TGTGCCAGCAGTTTAATGCCCGGGACATCGAACTATGGCTACACCTTC

D: .
J: TRBJ1-5
size: .
V: TRBV7-3
CDR3: CASSPQGRWATHSNQPQHF
DNA: TGTGCCAGCAGCCCGCAGGGGCGATGGGCCACCCATAGCAATCAGCCCCAGCATTTT

D: .
J: TRBJ1-2
size: .
V: TRBV30
CDR3: CAWSELVQGYGYTF
DNA: TGTGCCTGGAGTGAGTTGGTCCAGGGCTATGGCTACACCTTC

D: .
J: TRBJ2-3
size: .
V: TRBV18
CDR3: CASVGLPTDTQYF
DNA: TGTGCCAGCGTCGGACTGCCCACAGATACGCAGTATTTT

D: .
J: TRBJ1-1
size: .
V: TRBV7-8
CDR3: CASSLALRHPAFF
DNA: TGTGCCAGCAGCTTAGCTTTGCGTCACCCAGCTTTCTTT

D: TRBD1
J: TRBJ2-2
size: .
V: TRBV24-1
CDR3: CATSDPRTGDAGELFF
DNA: TGTGCCACCAGTGACCCTAGGACAGGGGATGCCGGGGAGCTGTTTTTT

D: .
J: TRBJ2-5
size: .
V: TRBV7-9
CDR3: CASSFGSGQETQYF
DNA: TGTGCCAGCAGCTTTGGTTCCGGGCAAGAGACCCAGTACTTC

D: .
J: TRBJ2-7
size: .
V: TRBV29-1
CDR3: CSVFTATYEQYF
DNA: TGCAGCGTTTTTACAGCTACGTACGAGCAGTACTTC

D: TRBD2
J: TRBJ2-1
size: few
V: TRBV6-5
CDR3: CASIAGDYNEQFF
DNA: TGTGCCAGCATAGCGGGGGATTACAATGAGCAGTTCTTC

D: .
J: TRBJ2-3
size: .
V: TRBV10-3
CDR3: CAIRTSTDTQYF
DNA: TGTGCCATCAGGACTAGTACAGATACGCAGTATTTT

D: .
J: TRBJ2-7
size: .
V: TRBV5-1
CDR3: CASSPNTDFYEQYF
DNA: TGCGCCAGCAGCCCTAATACAGATTTCTACGAGCAGTACTTC